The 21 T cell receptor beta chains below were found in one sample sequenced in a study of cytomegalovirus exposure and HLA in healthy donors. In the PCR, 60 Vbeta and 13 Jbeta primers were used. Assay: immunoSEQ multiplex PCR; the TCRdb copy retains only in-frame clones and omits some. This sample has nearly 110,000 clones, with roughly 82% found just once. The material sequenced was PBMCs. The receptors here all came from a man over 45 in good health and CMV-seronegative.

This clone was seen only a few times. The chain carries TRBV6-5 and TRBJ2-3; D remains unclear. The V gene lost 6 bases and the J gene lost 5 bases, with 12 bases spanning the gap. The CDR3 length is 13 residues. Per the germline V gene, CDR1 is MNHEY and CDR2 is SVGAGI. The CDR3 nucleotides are TGTGCCAGCAGCTACAGAATAGAAGATACGCAGTATTTT. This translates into CASSYRIEDTQYF.

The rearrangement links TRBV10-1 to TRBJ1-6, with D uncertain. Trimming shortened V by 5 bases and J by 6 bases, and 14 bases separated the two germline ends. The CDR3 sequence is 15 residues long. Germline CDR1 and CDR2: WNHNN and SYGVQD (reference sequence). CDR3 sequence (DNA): TGCGCCAGCAGTACTAACCGGGATCTTAATTCACCCCTCCACTTT. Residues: CASSTNRDLNSPLHF.

CDR3 loop: CASSVRAPGRTEAFF. The CDR3 DNA is TGTGCCAGCAGCGTCCGGGCCCCCGGGAGGACTGAAGCTTTCTTT. The gene calls are TRBV28 and TRBJ1-1, with D unclear. Germline lookup yields CDR1 MDHEN and CDR2 SYDVKM. This CDR3 region has 15 residues. Deletions cut 6 bases from V and 5 bases from J, with 19 bases between.

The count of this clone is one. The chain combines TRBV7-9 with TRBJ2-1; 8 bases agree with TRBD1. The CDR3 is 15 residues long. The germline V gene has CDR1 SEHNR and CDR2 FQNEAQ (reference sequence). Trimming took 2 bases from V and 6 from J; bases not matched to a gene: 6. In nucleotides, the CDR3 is TGTGCCAGCAGCTTATTCGGACAGGGCTCCAATGAGCAGTTCTTC. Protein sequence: CASSLFGQGSNEQFF.

The CDR3 reads CASPTGSNEKLFF. Written as DNA, the CDR3 is TGTGCCAGCCCGACAGGGTCTAATGAAAAACTGTTTTTT. The chain combines TRBV5-8 with TRBJ1-4, with 7 bases aligning to TRBD1. The CDR3 length is 13 residues. V lost 7 bases to trimming and J lost 3 bases; unmatched junction nucleotides: 3. Germline V CDR1 and CDR2: SGHTS, YDEGEE.

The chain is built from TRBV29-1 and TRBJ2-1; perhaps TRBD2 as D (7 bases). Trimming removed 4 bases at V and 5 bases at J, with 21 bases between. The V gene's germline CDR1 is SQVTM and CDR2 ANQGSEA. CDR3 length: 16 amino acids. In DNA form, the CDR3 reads TGCAGCGTTGGGGGAGGGGGGTCACTACGTGACAATGAGCAGTTCTTC. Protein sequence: CSVGGGGSLRDNEQFF.

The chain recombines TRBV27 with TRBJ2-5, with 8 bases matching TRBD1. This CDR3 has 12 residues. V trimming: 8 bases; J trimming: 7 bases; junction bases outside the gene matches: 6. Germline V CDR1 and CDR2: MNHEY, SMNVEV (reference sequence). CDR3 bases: TGTGCCAGCGGACAGGGACCTTCGACCCAGTACTTC. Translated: CASGQGPSTQYF.

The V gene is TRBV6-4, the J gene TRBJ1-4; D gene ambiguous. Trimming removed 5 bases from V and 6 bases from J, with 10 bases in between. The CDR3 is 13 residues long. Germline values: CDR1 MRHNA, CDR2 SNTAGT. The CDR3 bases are TGTGCCAGCAGTACCAGGCGGGATGAAAAACTGTTTTTT. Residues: CASSTRRDEKLFF.

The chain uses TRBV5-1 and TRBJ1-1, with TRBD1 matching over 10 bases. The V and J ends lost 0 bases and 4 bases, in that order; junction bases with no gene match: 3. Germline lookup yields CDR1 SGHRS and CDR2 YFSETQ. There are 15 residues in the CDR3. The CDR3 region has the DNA TGCGCCAGCAGCTTGGGTGGACAGGGGGGCACTGAAGCTTTCTTT. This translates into CASSLGGQGGTEAFF.

CDR3 loop: CASSQVAGASNQPQHF. In DNA, the CDR3 is TGCGCCAGCAGCCAAGTTGCAGGGGCAAGCAATCAGCCCCAGCATTTT. The chain employs TRBV4-1 and TRBJ1-5, with D perhaps matching TRBD1 (6 bases). The CDR3 consists of 16 residues. Germline V gene sequence: CDR1 MGHRA, CDR2 YSYEKL. V gave up 1 base and J gave up 1 base, with 11 bases separating them.

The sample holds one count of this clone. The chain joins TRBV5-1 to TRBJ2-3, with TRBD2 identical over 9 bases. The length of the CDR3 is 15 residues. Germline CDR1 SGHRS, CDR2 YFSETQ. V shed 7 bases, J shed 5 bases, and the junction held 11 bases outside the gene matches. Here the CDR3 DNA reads TGCGCCAGCGCTTGGAGGCGGGGGGGCGAAGATACGCAGTATTTT. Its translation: CASAWRRGGEDTQYF.

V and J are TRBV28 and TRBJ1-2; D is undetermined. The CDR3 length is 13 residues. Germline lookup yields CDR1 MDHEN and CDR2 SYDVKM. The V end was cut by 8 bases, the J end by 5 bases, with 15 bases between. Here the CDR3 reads CASFGLPYYGYTF. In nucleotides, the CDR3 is TGTGCCAGCTTTGGACTTCCTTATTATGGCTACACCTTC.

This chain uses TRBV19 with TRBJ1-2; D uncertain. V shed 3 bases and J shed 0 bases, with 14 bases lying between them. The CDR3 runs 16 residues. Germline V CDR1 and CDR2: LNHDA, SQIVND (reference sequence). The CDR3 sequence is CASSISFSHTNYGYTF. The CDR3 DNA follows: TGTGCCAGTAGTATCTCCTTTTCTCACACTAACTATGGCTACACCTTC.

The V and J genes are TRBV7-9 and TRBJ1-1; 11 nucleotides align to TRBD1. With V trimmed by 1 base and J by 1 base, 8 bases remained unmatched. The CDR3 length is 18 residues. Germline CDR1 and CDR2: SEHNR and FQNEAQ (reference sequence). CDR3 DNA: TGTGCCAGCAGCTTAGGGTGGGACAGGGGGGTAGGGAACACTGAAGCTTTCTTT. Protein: CASSLGWDRGVGNTEAFF.

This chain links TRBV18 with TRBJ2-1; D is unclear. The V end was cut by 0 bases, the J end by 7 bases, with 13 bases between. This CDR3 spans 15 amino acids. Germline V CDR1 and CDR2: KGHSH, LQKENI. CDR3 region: CASSPPSVGANEQFF. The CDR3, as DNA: TGTGCCAGCTCACCACCTTCCGTCGGTGCAAATGAGCAGTTCTTC.

CDR3 in DNA: TGTGCCAGTAGTATTGCGACTAGCGAGTACGAGCAGTACTTC. Its translation: CASSIATSEYEQYF. The V gene is TRBV19, the J gene TRBJ2-7, with 8 nucleotides matching TRBD2. The CDR3 runs to 14 residues. V shed 3 bases, J shed 4 bases, and the junction held 5 bases outside the gene matches. Germline assignment: CDR1 LNHDA and CDR2 SQIVND (reference sequence). Full variable domain (remainder filled in from reference TRBV19 and TRBJ2-7): DGGITQSPKYLFRKEGQNVTLSCEQNLNHDAMYWYRQDPGQGLRLIYYSQIVNDFQKGDIAEGYSVSREKKESFPLTVTSAQKNPTAFYLCASSIATSEYEQYFGPGTRLTVT.

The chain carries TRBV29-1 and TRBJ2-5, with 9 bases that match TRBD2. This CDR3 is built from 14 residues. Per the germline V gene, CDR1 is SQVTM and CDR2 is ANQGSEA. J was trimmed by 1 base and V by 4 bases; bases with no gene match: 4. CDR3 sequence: CSVAPSGVQETQYF. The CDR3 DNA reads TGCAGCGTTGCCCCTAGCGGGGTCCAAGAGACCCAGTACTTC.

CDR3 sequence: CASSLSGGGDGYTF. The CDR3 coding sequence is TGTGCCAGCAGCTTGTCAGGCGGGGGGGATGGCTACACCTTC. The rearrangement joins TRBV5-5 to TRBJ1-2; possible D gene TRBD1, 5 bases. The V end lost 1 base, the J end lost 6 bases, and 13 bases lay between the germline ends. This CDR3 comprises 14 residues. Germline V gene data show CDR1 as SGHKS and CDR2 as YYEKEE (reference sequence). The full variable domain, rest sourced from reference TRBV5-5 and TRBJ1-2, is DAGVTQSPTHLIKTRGQQVTLRCSPISGHKSVSWYQQVLGQGPQFIFQYYEKEERGRGNFPDRFSARQFPNYSSELNVNALLLGDSALYLCASSLSGGGDGYTFGSGTRLTVV.

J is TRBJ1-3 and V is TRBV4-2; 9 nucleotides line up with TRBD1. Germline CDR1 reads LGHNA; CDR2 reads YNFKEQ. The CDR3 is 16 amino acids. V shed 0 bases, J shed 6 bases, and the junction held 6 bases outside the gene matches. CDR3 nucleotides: TGTGCCAGCAGCCAAGACTGGGGACAGGGATCAAACACCATATATTTT. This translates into CASSQDWGQGSNTIYF.

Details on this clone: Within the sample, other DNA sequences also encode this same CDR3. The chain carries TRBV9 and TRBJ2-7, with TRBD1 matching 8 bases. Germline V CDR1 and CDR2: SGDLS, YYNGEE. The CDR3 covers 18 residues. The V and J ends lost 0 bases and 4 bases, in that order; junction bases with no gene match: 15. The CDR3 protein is CASSVAREGRGLRYEQYV. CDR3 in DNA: TGTGCCAGCAGCGTAGCCCGAGAAGGCAGGGGGCTTAGGTACGAGCAGTACGTC.

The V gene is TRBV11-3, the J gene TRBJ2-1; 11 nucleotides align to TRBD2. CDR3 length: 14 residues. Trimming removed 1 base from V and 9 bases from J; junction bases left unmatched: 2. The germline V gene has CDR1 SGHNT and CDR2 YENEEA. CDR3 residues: CASSLGGTSGEQFF. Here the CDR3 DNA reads TGTGCCAGCAGCTTAGGGGGGACTAGCGGTGAGCAGTTCTTC.